The rows below give T cell receptor beta chains drawn from one sample of a study of cytomegalovirus exposure and HLA in healthy donors. Here immunoSEQ multiplex PCR was the method, and the copy in TCRdb shows in-frame clones only, minus some. The repertoire consists of 75,000 to 100,000 clones, with approximately 74% occurring once and the leading ten covering 1.8%. Material: PBMCs. The receptors here all came from a male donor in good health and CMV-seronegative. Each CDR3 is given with its conserved first and last residue. A D gene is named only where the DNA matches it firmly. Clone size, where shown, is once, few, many, or a class for clones that have expanded.

>TRBV5-1|.|TRBJ2-3|TRBD2
CASSLSGGGADTQYF
TGCGCCAGCAGCCTGTCGGGGGGAGGTGCAGATACGCAGTATTTT
>TRBV5-1|.|TRBJ2-7|.
CASSPNREGGLSYEQYF
TGCGCCAGCAGCCCCAACCGAGAGGGAGGTTTATCCTACGAGCAGTACTTC
>TRBV29-1|.|TRBJ2-3|TRBD2
CSALKGLGTDTQYF
TGCAGCGCCTTAAAGGGACTAGGCACAGATACGCAGTATTTT
>TRBV5-1|.|TRBJ2-3|TRBD1
CASSYGQVADTQYF
TGCGCCAGCAGCTATGGACAGGTCGCAGATACGCAGTATTTT
>TRBV7-9|.|TRBJ1-1|TRBD1
CASSRQGRTEAFF
TGTGCCAGCAGCCGACAGGGGCGCACTGAAGCTTTCTTT
>TRBV6-1|.|TRBJ2-1|TRBD2
CASSPSSGRAYEQFF
TGTGCCAGCAGTCCCTCTAGCGGGAGGGCATATGAGCAGTTCTTC
>TRBV5-4|few|TRBJ2-2|TRBD1
CASSPGQGNTGELFF
TGTGCCAGCAGCCCGGGACAGGGGAACACCGGGGAGCTGTTTTTT
>TRBV18|.|TRBJ1-2|.
CASSPVVRDYIWTF
TGTGCCAGCTCACCGGTAGTGCGGGACTATATCTGGACCTTC
>TRBV7-9|.|TRBJ2-7|TRBD2
CASSLQAGDSYEQYF
TGTGCCAGCAGCTTACAGGCGGGAGATTCCTACGAGCAGTACTTC
>TRBV27|.|TRBJ1-2|.
CASSSIEGYTF
TGTGCCAGCAGTTCAATAGAGGGCTACACCTTC
>TRBV27|.|TRBJ1-1|TRBD1
CASSLRQGTEAFF
TGTGCCAGCAGTTTAAGACAGGGAACTGAAGCTTTCTTT
>TRBV5-1|.|TRBJ1-2|.
CASSLDGFARGYTF
TGCGCCAGCAGCTTGGATGGCTTCGCTAGGGGCTACACCTTC
>TRBV6-1|few|TRBJ2-3|TRBD1
CASSGQGSTPLDTQYF
TGTGCCAGCAGTGGACAGGGTTCCACACCCCTAGATACGCAGTATTTT
>TRBV27|.|TRBJ1-1|TRBD1
CASSTWTGGNTNTEAFF
TGTGCCAGCAGCACTTGGACAGGGGGCAACACGAACACTGAAGCTTTCTTT
>TRBV4-2|.|TRBJ2-7|TRBD2
CASSQDGIAGIREQYF
TGTGCCAGCAGCCAAGATGGGATAGCGGGGATCCGGGAGCAGTACTTC
>TRBV6-1|.|TRBJ1-5|.
CASSDLQGSNQPQHF
TGTGCCAGCAGTGATTTACAGGGAAGCAATCAGCCCCAGCATTTT
>TRBV6-1|.|TRBJ2-7|.
CASSEQPLGGQYF
TGTGCCAGCAGTGAACAGCCTCTGGGGGGGCAGTACTTC
>TRBV6-5|.|TRBJ2-1|TRBD2
CASYSGRASEQFF
TGTGCCAGCTATAGCGGGAGGGCCAGTGAGCAGTTCTTC
>TRBV11-3|.|TRBJ2-1|.
CASSFGNDYNEQFF
TGTGCCAGCAGCTTCGGGAACGACTACAATGAGCAGTTCTTC
>TRBV28|.|TRBJ2-7|TRBD2
CASSTPGSGVPYEQYF
TGTGCCAGCAGTACCCCCGGTAGCGGGGTCCCCTACGAGCAGTACTTC
>TRBV5-4|.|TRBJ1-1|TRBD1
CASSLSTGVNTEAFF
TGTGCCAGCAGCTTATCGACAGGGGTGAACACTGAAGCTTTCTTT
>TRBV4-1|.|TRBJ2-5|.
CASSQGTETQYF
TGCGCCAGCAGCCAGGGCACGGAGACCCAGTACTTC
>TRBV4-2|.|TRBJ1-2|.
CASSQVRWALHYGYTF
TGTGCCAGCAGCCAAGTTCGGTGGGCGCTCCACTATGGCTACACCTTC
>TRBV10-3|.|TRBJ2-7|.
CAISDPSRVQYYEQYF
TGTGCCATCAGTGATCCCTCGCGCGTCCAATACTACGAGCAGTACTTC
>TRBV4-3|.|TRBJ2-3|.
CASSQDEADTQYF
TGCGCCAGCAGCCAAGATGAGGCAGATACGCAGTATTTT
>TRBV19|few|TRBJ1-4|.
CASSLQVSTNEKLFF
TGTGCCAGTAGTTTACAGGTTTCAACTAATGAAAAACTGTTTTTT
>TRBV6-5|.|TRBJ2-7|.
CASSNLLPGEYEQYF
TGTGCCAGCAGTAACTTACTACCCGGGGAATACGAGCAGTACTTC
>TRBV27|once|TRBJ2-3|TRBD2
CASSSLAGIAPTDTQYF
TGTGCCAGCAGTTCCTTAGCGGGTATTGCCCCCACAGATACGCAGTATTTT
>TRBV7-8|.|TRBJ2-3|.
CASSLEIPPGADTQYF
TGTGCCAGCAGCTTAGAAATCCCTCCAGGGGCAGATACGCAGTATTTT
>TRBV7-9|.|TRBJ1-5|TRBD1
CASSFDRGSNQPQHF
TGTGCCAGCAGCTTCGACAGGGGGAGCAATCAGCCCCAGCATTTT
>TRBV9|.|TRBJ2-3|TRBD1
CASSTRQGAQGDTQYF
TGTGCCAGCAGCACCCGACAGGGGGCACAGGGAGATACGCAGTATTTT
>TRBV29-1|.|TRBJ2-7|.
CSVALHAGKYEQYF
TGCAGCGTTGCCCTACATGCAGGGAAGTACGAGCAGTACTTC
>TRBV6-6|.|TRBJ1-6|TRBD1
CASSVTGSSYNSPLHF
TGTGCCAGCAGCGTGACAGGGAGCTCCTATAATTCACCCCTCCACTTT
>TRBV6-6|.|TRBJ1-2|.
CASSPNGGGYGYTF
TGTGCCAGCAGCCCCAATGGGGGAGGCTATGGCTACACCTTC
>TRBV7-7|.|TRBJ2-5|.
CASSVRGRDQETQYF
TGTGCCAGCAGCGTGAGGGGGAGGGACCAGGAGACCCAGTACTTC
>TRBV2|.|TRBJ2-3|TRBD1
CASRTGGTDTQYF
TGTGCCAGCAGGACAGGGGGAACAGATACGCAGTATTTT
>TRBV28|.|TRBJ2-7|.
CATNRQSKHYEQYF
TGTGCCACCAATAGACAGTCCAAACACTACGAGCAGTACTTC
>TRBV27|few|TRBJ2-5|TRBD1
CASRVATGGGGETQYF
TGTGCCAGCCGGGTGGCTACAGGGGGCGGTGGGGAGACCCAGTACTTC
>TRBV28|.|TRBJ2-6|.
CASSSGSGANVLTF
TGTGCCAGCAGTTCTGGCTCCGGGGCCAACGTCCTGACTTTC
>TRBV27|.|TRBJ2-5|.
CASSSRHKETQYF
TGTGCCAGCAGTTCCAGACACAAAGAGACCCAGTACTTC
>TRBV5-4|once|TRBJ2-7|TRBD2
CASSLAVAGSYEQYF
TGTGCCAGCAGCTTGGCGGTAGCGGGTTCCTACGAGCAGTACTTC
>TRBV7-2|few|TRBJ2-3|.
CASSLRGGSGTDTQYF
TGTGCCAGCAGCTTACGAGGAGGGAGCGGCACAGATACGCAGTATTTT
>TRBV6-4|.|TRBJ1-1|.
CASSDSFGGGTEAFF
TGTGCCAGCAGTGACTCGTTCGGGGGAGGAACTGAAGCTTTCTTT
>TRBV27|few|TRBJ2-1|TRBD1
CASSSGQVYNEQFF
TGTGCCAGCAGTTCCGGACAGGTGTACAATGAGCAGTTCTTC